One sample yielded the 3 T cell receptor beta chains listed below, sequenced in a study of EBV T-cell therapy then PD-1 blockade in nasopharyngeal carcinoma. These receptors' targets are unknown. The assay was immunoSEQ multiplex PCR, and TCRdb's table has in-frame clones only and misses some. The sample lists under 20,000 clones; almost 85% were seen once. Noted treatment: AdE1-LMPpoly-expanded autologous EBV-specific T-cell therapy followed by anti-PD-1 nivolumab. The specimen comprised CD8+ T cells from blood, sampled at approximately day 31 from a patient whose treatment included autologous EBV-specific T cells and nivolumab. These receptors all come from a man aged 40-50 years with nasopharyngeal carcinoma.

This rearrangement joins TRBV18 to TRBJ1-5; 8 bases agree with TRBD1. The CDR3 extends over 15 amino acids. V trimming: 5 bases; J trimming: 2 bases; junction bases outside the gene matches: 5. Germline values: CDR1 KGHSH, CDR2 LQKENI. CDR3 loop: CASSADRVGNQPQHF. CDR3 DNA sequence: TGTGCCAGCTCAGCGGACAGGGTTGGCAATCAGCCCCAGCATTTT.

The chain joins TRBV9 to TRBJ2-2, with D perhaps matching TRBD2 (6 bases). The germline gives CDR1 SGDLS, CDR2 YYNGEE. The CDR3 extends over 14 amino acids. The V and J ends lost 8 bases and 2 bases respectively, with 13 bases between them. In nucleotides, the CDR3 is TGTGCCAGTTCAGGAGGGGCTAACACCGGGGAGCTGTTTTTT. Translated: CASSGGANTGELFF.

The chain employs TRBV7-9 and TRBJ1-4; TRBD1 is a possible D gene (5 bases). Germline assignment: CDR1 SEHNR and CDR2 FQNEAQ (reference sequence). The V end was cut by 5 bases, the J end by 3 bases, with 13 bases between. The CDR3 sequence is 15 residues long. The CDR3 sequence is CASSPYGGANEKLFF. In nucleotides, the CDR3 is TGTGCCAGCAGCCCCTACGGGGGTGCTAATGAAAAACTGTTTTTT.